The entry that follows covers one T cell receptor (beta chain) sequence. It lacks a known antigen. No qualities accompany the bases; no much larger clone lies one base away. V and J are trimmed by 0 bases and 6 bases, and the gene matches miss 8 bases of the junction. CDR1 and CDR2 are drawn from the germline V gene: MNHEY, SVGAGI. Spanning cysteine to phenylalanine, the CDR3 consists of 16 amino acids. Only the CDR3 DNA stays, 48 bases, in frame from base 1. This entry belongs to a study of cytomegalovirus exposure and HLA in healthy donors (dated by TCRdb to the late 2010s). In the study overall: According to an earlier analysis of 587 of the donors, about 179 million T cells yielded roughly 110 million unique TCR beta sequences and about 300 Gb of sequence data. Approximately 300 gigabases of sequencing data and around 90 million unique TCR sequences made up an early release that covered several hundred HLA-typed donors. Among the approximately 420 genotyped donors, more than 70% belonged to the genetic ancestry cluster associated with self-reported Caucasian donors. The study aimed to test whether cataloging public T cell receptors could reveal signatures of past pathogen exposure. Using immunosequencing, the study profiled T cell repertoires from fewer than 700 subjects and related those repertoires to cytomegalovirus serostatus. A separate validation cohort of 100 to 150 different subjects was used in addition to the roughly 670-subject first cohort. The study combined high-throughput TCR immunosequencing, statistical association of individual TCRs with disease status, and machine learning to predict cytomegalovirus infection status. A later analysis re-analyzed previously published TCR beta repertoires from 666 donors and added high-resolution HLA genotyping to study TCR occurrence patterns. In the later analysis, no new phenotypic data were used to find candidate immune exposures; instead, reliance was placed on TCR beta sequences and their occurrence across donors. To decide whether each TCR beta V gene segment behaved as functional or pseudogenic, an earlier analysis of some 540 of the donors relied on high-throughput TCR beta sequencing. Donor age, sex, ethnicity and CMV serostatus were collected together with the repertoire data. In a later genetic analysis, genome-wide SNP genotypes for about 65% of the 666 donors were used, and that subset was treated as a discovery cohort. All discovery cohort repertoires had been generated using a single sequencing platform. HLA typing covered class I and class II loci at four-digit resolution. Typing coverage varied by locus: roughly 629-630 donors for A, B, C, DRB1 and DQB1; more than 500 for DQA1; over 600 for DPA1; fewer than 480 for DPB1. Roughly five DR-DQ haplotypes were treated as single units for association and clustering because of strong linkage in the cohort. Across 300 to 500 genotyped donors of the cohort, an average of about 250,000 unique TCR beta nucleotide sequences per donor were sequenced, and roughly 20% of those sequences were non-productive. Points the paper makes about the study in general: According to a later analysis, most CMV-associated TCR beta chains appeared to be HLA-restricted, and the HLA associations seemed to be driven largely by CMV exposure. For the cohort, immune exposure information was limited to CMV serostatus. According to a later genetic analysis, donors in an Asian-associated ancestry cluster had fewer N-insertions in productive TCRs than the roughly 700-donor mean. A group of highly shared sequence variants was considered likely to be a technical artifact of the sequencing pipeline. Compared with equally common non-associated chains, HLA-associated TCR beta chains in a later analysis were more clonally expanded and had lower generation probabilities. While some public TCRs were present in many individuals, most TCR sequences turned up only very rarely across donors. The cohort was sequenced for TCR beta chains only, and without alpha or paired-chain data the features that could be detected were limited. Assigning TCR associations to individual alleles was difficult when HLA alleles, especially DR and DQ, strongly co-occurred. Specific HLA alleles were associated with 15,000 to 20,000 TCR beta sequences at a false discovery rate of 0.05 in a later analysis. The earlier analysis of 587 of the donors excluded 15 to 20 rarely observed V segments, including chromosome 9 orphons, because counts were too low. The classifier was reported to diagnose cytomegalovirus status with high specificity and sensitivity in both the original and validation cohorts. A further reported finding was that TCR beta sequences accurately predicted the HLA-A and HLA-B alleles for most subjects in the first cohort. Broadly in line with IMGT annotations, most TCR beta V segments showed up in productive rearrangements about 87% or about 30% of the time in an earlier analysis of approximately 600 of the donors. It was suggested by the authors that the approach could potentially be generalized to other disease states and immunological phenotypes. Some IMGT-functional V segments, including TRBV6-2 and TRBV6-3, could not be distinguished by the 87-base-pair reads and were therefore excluded. Presence/absence analyses assumed roughly uniform sequencing depth across donors, an assumption that may not hold. A later genetic analysis associated a missense DCLRE1C variant with V-gene and J-gene trimming of TCR beta chains, and an independent cohort replicated the association. A later analysis found that TCR association rates varied across HLA loci, with DRB1 alleles showing the most associated TCRs and HLA-C alleles the fewest. Linkage disequilibrium might explain the correlated functional status among segregating V segments, but an unknown experimental factor could not be excluded. Because HLA typing was missing for some donors at each locus, association tests included only the typed subset. According to a later analysis, parvovirus B19, influenza, CMV and Epstein-Barr virus appeared linked to several top co-occurrence clusters. The study listed 164 TCR beta chains as associated with cytomegalovirus. In vitro tests confirmed that a few of the cytomegalovirus-associated TCR beta chains recognize cytomegalovirus antigens.

To prepare the library, the immunoSEQ multiplex PCR assay was applied. For the multiplex PCR, a mixture combining 60 forward primers for TCR Vbeta segments and 13 reverse primers for TCR Jbeta segments was used. A multiplex PCR assay on genomic DNA amplified the CDR3 region of rearranged TCR beta genes. Amplified TCR beta libraries were sequenced as 87-base-pair reads on the Illumina HiSeq System. Per the source publication's procedure: In a later analysis, tens of millions of unique TCR beta chains were counted across the 690 or so repertoires, and roughly 11 million of these chains were shared by at least two donors. Raw reads were error-corrected and collapsed into unique sequences by a nearest-neighbor algorithm in which closely related sequences were merged to remove PCR and sequencing errors. To assign V, D and J gene segments, CDR3 sequences were aligned to IMGT reference sequences. Each retained sequence needed at least a six-nucleotide match to both a V gene segment and a J gene segment. Rearrangements were classified as productive when the CDR3 lacked stop codons and remained in frame with V and J, and all other rearrangements were classified as non-productive. CDR3 was defined by IMGT convention, running from the second conserved V-encoded cysteine to the conserved J-encoded phenylalanine. Sequences without an unambiguous match to a single V gene segment were excluded from the earlier analysis of approximately 600 of the donors. In an earlier analysis of around 600 of the donors, V segments were called functional above 56.7% productive rearrangements and were called segregating when the between-donor standard deviation exceeded 5%. A statistical classification framework was built for diagnosing cytomegalovirus status from the catalog of TCR beta chain sequences. A later analysis assigned V and J genes by comparing TCR nucleotide sequences with IMGT/GENE-DB human TR gene sequences. Using the TCRdist pipeline, a later analysis assigned CDR3 sequences along with most-parsimonious VDJ recombination scenarios. In a later analysis, every TCR beta chain was defined by the combination of its CDR3 amino acid sequence and its V-gene family, and reads without a unique V-gene family were dropped. In a later analysis, 500 to 700 highly shared, low-generation-probability nucleotide sequences were removed to address suspected cross-contamination and a sequencing artifact. A later analysis calculated a clonal expansion index for each public chain from normalized within-repertoire ranks of inferred template counts. Generation probabilities in a later analysis came from a VDJ recombination model fitted to out-of-frame rearrangements, and those results were checked against IGoR. In a later analysis, hypergeometric tests were used to score TCR-TCR, TCR-HLA and TCR-CMV co-occurrence, with a repertoire-size bias correction applied to TCR pairs. False discovery rates were estimated in a later analysis by permuting HLA or CMV assignments 20 times. In a later analysis, co-occurring TCRs were grouped using DBSCAN, with TCRdist sequence similarity added in when clustering inside HLA-allele-positive subsets. Co-occurrence clustering excluded repertoires with fewer than 30,000 or more than 120,000 public chains, plus five with anomalous nucleotide sharing. TCRdb provides this immuneACCESS table in a form limited to in-frame rearrangements. Some clones are lacking; in checked studies, under half of them reflect an unresolved V gene, and why the rest are absent is not known. V and J calls and clone size are those listed in that table; D and trimming were worked out from the DNA. The sample table holds 110,000 to 150,000 clones, of which around 78% were seen once. Of the sample, about 2.5% falls within the top ten clones.

The cohort comprised under 700 healthy bone marrow donors. At the time of sampling, all cohort members were nominally healthy, though unrecorded immune exposures were likely present. The donor was CMV seropositive and was included in the group of approximately 310 seropositive cohort members. A peripheral blood sample was collected from each donor, and TCR beta sequencing was performed on peripheral blood mononuclear cells. The Qiagen DNeasy Blood Extraction Kit was used to extract genomic DNA from the blood cell samples. The material sequenced was PBMCs. The TCR comes from a woman aged 18-29 years in good health and CMV-seropositive. The sequence joins TRBV6-5 to TRBJ2-1; 7 bases in the junction line up with TRBD1. CDR3 loop: CASSYSLGQGVNEQFF. In nucleotides, the sequence is TGTGCCAGCAGTTACTCGCTAGGGCAGGGGGTCAATGAGCAGTTCTTC.